This TCR beta chain was recovered during a study of OX40 agonist ivuxolimab in advanced cancers. Findings of the study overall: CD8+ T cells averaged more expanded clones than CD4+.

Profiling relied on immunoSEQ multiplex PCR, and the TCRdb table lists in-frame clones only, not all of them. Among under 20,000 clones listed, roughly 80% were seen once. V was pared by 3 bases and J by 13 bases, with 13 bases between. This CDR3 has 11 amino acids. CDR1 is DFQATT, CDR2 SNEGSKA, per germline (reference sequence). This clone was counted a few times. Its antigen is unknown. The TCR comes from an adult with an advanced solid tumor such as melanoma, head and neck, liver or kidney cancer. The chain joins TRBV20-1 to TRBJ2-1; a possible D gene is TRBD1 (5 bases). The material sequenced was CD4+ or CD8+ T cells sorted from blood, taken in a trial of the OX40 agonist ivuxolimab. CDR3 protein: CSASLGRPQFF. The CDR3 DNA follows: TGCAGTGCTAGTCTGGGGCGGCCCCAGTTCTTC.